This TCR beta chain came from a study of brain T cells in children with intractable seizures. Time point denoted: blood from clinic visit 5 months post-surgery; TSC patient then seizure free. The CDR3 length is 13 residues. The V end was cut by 2 bases, the J end by 0 bases, with 5 bases between. Germline-derived CDR1 and CDR2 are ENHRY and SYGVKD. This table comes from immunoSEQ multiplex PCR, and its TCRdb copy is limited to in-frame clones, with some not included. The sample lists around 340,000 clones, more than 85% seen once, with 4.5% to 7% in the top ten. The specimen was peripheral blood, collected roughly 5 months after surgery. The J gene is TRBJ2-7, the V gene TRBV10-3; D is unclear. This clonotype was obtained from a boy under two years old with tuberous sclerosis and intractable seizures. The CDR3 bases are TGTGCCATCAGTGAGGGATTCTCCTACGAGCAGTACTTC. Residues: CAISEGFSYEQYF.